This entry features one TCR beta chain sequence. The treatment here: preoperative locoregional IRX-2 cytokine immunotherapy. Patients received preoperative, locoregional IRX-2 cytokine immunotherapy in a phase Ib study. These data are taken from a study of preoperative IRX-2 immunotherapy in early breast cancer. The CDR3 is 15 amino acids. Germline V gene data show CDR1 as MNHEY and CDR2 as SMNVEV (reference sequence). The trim removed 6 bases at V and 3 bases at J, leaving 5 bases unmatched. Some clones are missing from TCRdb's copy, which holds only in-frame ones; the method was immunoSEQ multiplex PCR. The profile shows roughly 43,000 clones, approximately 94% of them singletons.

This TCR was sampled from a human donor with breast cancer. Sequencing used tumor tissue, obtained after IRX-2 immunotherapy. The chain employs TRBV27 and TRBJ2-2, with 9 nucleotides matching TRBD1. CDR3 in DNA: TGTGCCAGCAGAAAAGACAGGGGGGACACCGGGGAGCTGTTTTTT. Translating gives CASRKDRGDTGELFF.